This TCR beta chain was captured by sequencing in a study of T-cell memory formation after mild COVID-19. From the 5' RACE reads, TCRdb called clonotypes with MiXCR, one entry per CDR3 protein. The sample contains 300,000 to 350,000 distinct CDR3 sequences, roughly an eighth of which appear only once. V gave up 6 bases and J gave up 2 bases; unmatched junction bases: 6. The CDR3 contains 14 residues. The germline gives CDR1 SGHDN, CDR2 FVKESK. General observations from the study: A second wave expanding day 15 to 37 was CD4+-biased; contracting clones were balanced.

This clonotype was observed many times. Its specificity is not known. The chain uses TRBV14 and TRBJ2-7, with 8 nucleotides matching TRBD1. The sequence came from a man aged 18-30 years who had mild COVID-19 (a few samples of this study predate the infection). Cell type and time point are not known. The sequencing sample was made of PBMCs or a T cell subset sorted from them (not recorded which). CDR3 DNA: TGTGCCAGCAGTGTGACAGGGGCTCCCTACGAGCAGTACTTC. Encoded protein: CASSVTGAPYEQYF.